The T cell receptor beta chain under discussion was sequenced for a study of CD8+ T cells in alopecia areata. About the research overall: Treatment comprised oral tofacitinib, 5 to 10 mg twice daily, in treated patients.

Sequencing used cDNA as its template, made by extracting RNA and reverse transcribing it. Profiling relied on immunoSEQ multiplex PCR, and the TCRdb table lists in-frame clones only, not all of them. The repertoire holds 90,000 to 100,000 clones, with around 38% as singletons. This clone was seen many times. Sequenced material: CD4+ T cells sorted from blood. The clonotype originates from a human donor with alopecia areata.

CDR3 amino acids: CASSLAKNTEAFF. The CDR3 region has the DNA TGTGCCAGCAGCTTAGCCAAGAACACTGAAGCTTTCTTT. The chain combines TRBV7-2 with TRBJ1-1, with D unclear. Germline V gene sequence: CDR1 SGHTA, CDR2 FQGNSA. The CDR3 is 13 amino acids. Trimming took off 0 bases at V and 1 base at J, with 3 bases between the two ends.